The 13 T cell receptor beta chains below come from one sample, sequenced in a study of blood T cell repertoires in COVID-19 (dated by TCRdb to about 2020). Library preparation used the immunoSEQ multiplex PCR assay. TCRdb took this table from immuneACCESS and kept in-frame rearrangements with V and J called. Such tables lack part of the clones; where checked against another copy, unresolved V genes explain under half of the gap, and the rest is unexplained. For this sample the table gives approximately 300,000 clones, of which about 85% were detected only once. The ten largest clonotypes hold approximately 0.94% of the sample. The sequenced sample consisted of peripheral blood. The receptors shown here come from a human donor with COVID-19, enrolled during active disease. The donor label of this sample is uncertain.

The chain links TRBV5-1 to TRBJ1-2; TRBD1 might be the D (6 bases). CDR1 is SGHRS, CDR2 YFSETQ, per germline. This CDR3 is 14 amino acids long. Deletions cut 4 bases from V and 7 bases from J, with 17 bases between. CDR3 sequence: CASSVTATGIGYTF. The CDR3 DNA reads TGCGCCAGCAGCGTGACGGCAACAGGGATTGGCTACACCTTC. The variable domain in full, completed from reference TRBV5-1 and TRBJ1-2, reads KAGVTQTPRYLIKTRGQQVTLSCSPISGHRSVSWYQQTPGQGLQFLFEYFSETQRNKGNFPGRFSGRQFSNSRSEMNVSTLELGDSALYLCASSVTATGIGYTFGSGTRLTVV.

This clone was counted at least ten times. The gene calls are TRBV4-1 and TRBJ2-5, with D maybe TRBD2 (6 bases). Per the germline V gene, CDR1 is MGHRA and CDR2 is YSYEKL. V dropped 1 base and J dropped 7 bases, with 22 bases sitting between them. The CDR3 spans 17 residues. The CDR3 sequence is CASSQGLSSGYLGTQYF. The CDR3 DNA follows: TGCGCCAGCAGCCAAGGGTTGAGTAGCGGATACCTAGGGACCCAGTACTTC.

The CDR3 here is CASSQWPSGVLANTGELFF. The CDR3 DNA is TGCGCCAGCAGCCAATGGCCCTCAGGGGTCCTTGCGAACACCGGGGAGCTGTTTTTT. This chain joins TRBV4-3 and TRBJ2-2, with TRBD1 as a possible D gene (6 bases). This CDR3 is 19 amino acids long. Deletions cut 2 bases from V and 0 bases from J, with 19 bases between. Germline V gene lookup returns CDR1 LGHNA and CDR2 YSLEER.

The J gene is TRBJ1-1, the V gene TRBV6-5; 7 bases are shared with TRBD1. Trimming took 7 bases from V and 0 from J; bases not matched to a gene: 5. Germline V gene sequence: CDR1 MNHEY, CDR2 SVGAGI. This CDR3 spans 14 amino acids. The DNA of the CDR3 is TGTGCCAGCAATCGCGGGACAGTGAACACTGAAGCTTTCTTT. It translates to CASNRGTVNTEAFF.

The chain couples TRBV9 to TRBJ1-2, with a tentative D call TRBD1 (5 bases). Trimming stripped 2 bases from V and 5 bases from J, with 13 bases between. CDR3 size: 14 residues. Germline assignment: CDR1 SGDLS and CDR2 YYNGEE. The CDR3 bases are TGTGCCAGCAGCGTTGGAGACGGACATTATGGCTACACCTTC. It is translated as CASSVGDGHYGYTF. The full variable domain, with the rest looked up from reference TRBV9 and TRBJ1-2, is DSGVTQTPKHLITATGQRVTLRCSPRSGDLSVYWYQQSLDQGLQFLIQYYNGEERAKGNILERFSAQQFPDLHSELNLSSLELGDSALYFCASSVGDGHYGYTFGSGTRLTVV.

The V and J genes are TRBV15 and TRBJ2-7; tentatively, D is TRBD2 (5 bases). The germline V gene has CDR1 LNHNV and CDR2 YYDKDF (reference sequence). The CDR3 length is 12 residues. V lost 1 base to trimming and J lost 10 bases, with 11 bases between them. The DNA of the CDR3 is TGTGCCACCAGCAGAGGGGGAACGGGACAGTACTTC. Amino acid sequence: CATSRGGTGQYF.

V and J are TRBV4-1 and TRBJ1-4; no firm D call. V lost 0 bases, J lost 4 bases, and 18 bases lay in between. This CDR3 comprises 18 residues. CDR1 and CDR2 from the germline V gene are MGHRA and YSYEKL. The CDR3 nucleotides read TGCGCCAGCAGCCAAGAAGGCGCGGGTACGTCGGTTAATGAAAAACTGTTTTTT. Translating it yields CASSQEGAGTSVNEKLFF.

This clone was found a few times. V usage is TRBV28 and J usage is TRBJ1-4; 9 bases fit TRBD1. The CDR3 spans 14 residues. Germline CDR1 and CDR2: MDHEN and SYDVKM. V lost 5 bases and J lost 8; bases outside the gene matches: 6. The CDR3 here is CASSIGQGREKLFF. As DNA, the CDR3 is TGTGCCAGCAGTATCGGACAGGGGAGAGAAAAACTGTTTTTT.

As DNA, the CDR3 is TGTGCCAGCAGCTTATGGGCAGGGCGAGGAACTGAAGCTTTCTTT. Amino acids: CASSLWAGRGTEAFF. This chain joins TRBV7-2 and TRBJ1-1; D might be TRBD1 (5 bases). The CDR3 consists of 15 residues. Germline V gives CDR1 SGHTA, CDR2 FQGNSA. V was shortened by 2 bases and J by 5 bases, with 15 bases between the two germline ends.

On this clone itself: The same CDR3 is also encoded by other DNA sequences in this sample. The CDR3 nucleotides are TGTGCCAGCAGTTTACAGGGGGCGAGAGAAAAACTGTTTTTT. Amino acids: CASSLQGAREKLFF. The chain recombines TRBV28 with TRBJ1-4; 8 nucleotides line up with TRBD1. The V and J ends lost 2 bases and 8 bases, in that order; junction bases with no gene match: 4. Germline V lookup: CDR1 MDHEN, CDR2 SYDVKM. This CDR3 is built from 14 residues. Complete variable domain (other parts from reference TRBV28 and TRBJ1-4): DVKVTQSSRYLVKRTGEKVFLECVQDMDHENMFWYRQDPGLGLRLIYFSYDVKMKEKGDIPEGYSVSREKKERFSLILESASTNQTSMYLCASSLQGAREKLFFGSGTQLSVL.

The chain joins TRBV7-6 to TRBJ2-3; D gene ambiguous. Germline CDR1 is SGHVS and CDR2 is FNYEAQ. V was pared by 5 bases and J by 0 bases, with 9 bases between. The CDR3 has 14 residues. The CDR3 DNA follows: TGTGCCAGCAGCCTGTTCGCGAGCACAGATACGCAGTATTTT. Its translation: CASSLFASTDTQYF.

The chain couples TRBV19 to TRBJ1-4; D is unclear. The CDR3 is 17 residues long. Looked up from germline, CDR1 is LNHDA and CDR2 is SQIVND (reference sequence). V was clipped by 1 base and J by 0 bases, with 12 bases between them. The CDR3 loop reads CASSIANPSTTNEKLFF. The CDR3 DNA reads TGTGCCAGTAGTATAGCTAACCCTTCCACAACTAATGAAAAACTGTTTTTT.

The chain carries TRBV19 and TRBJ2-2; 7 bases align to TRBD1. V shed 5 bases, J shed 2 bases, and the junction held 5 bases outside the gene matches. Germline lookup yields CDR1 LNHDA and CDR2 SQIVND (reference sequence). CDR3 length equals 15 residues. The CDR3 sequence: CASSPQGKNTGELFF. The CDR3 DNA reads TGTGCCAGTAGTCCACAGGGGAAAAACACCGGGGAGCTGTTTTTT.